The TCR beta chain described here comes from a study of T cell responses to AZD1222 COVID-19 vaccine. Overall study findings and caveats: White British donors predominated, females outnumbered males, and clonal diversity was possibly underestimated. Spike was spanned by vaccine-associated CD4 TCRs, with dominance at 160-218 and 743-854. Of the AZD1222 recipients, only 5 to 7 were seropositive at baseline.

Comments on this clone: Antigen specificity is unknown.

Sequenced by immunoSEQ multiplex PCR; TCRdb stores in-frame clones only, minus some. The sample includes 55,000 to 65,000 clones, roughly 87% of them seen just once. The CDR3 covers 14 residues. Germline lookup yields CDR1 SGHAT and CDR2 FQNNGV. Trimming cost V 4 bases and J 2 bases, with 6 bases left between them. The source is an adult who received the AZD1222 COVID-19 vaccine. The gene calls are TRBV11-2 and TRBJ1-6, with D unclear. The sample in question was peripheral blood, obtained 28 days after the second AZD1222 dose. CDR3 nucleotide sequence: TGTGCCAGCAGCTGGGCCGCCTATAATTCACCCCTCCACTTT. It yields the protein CASSWAAYNSPLHF.